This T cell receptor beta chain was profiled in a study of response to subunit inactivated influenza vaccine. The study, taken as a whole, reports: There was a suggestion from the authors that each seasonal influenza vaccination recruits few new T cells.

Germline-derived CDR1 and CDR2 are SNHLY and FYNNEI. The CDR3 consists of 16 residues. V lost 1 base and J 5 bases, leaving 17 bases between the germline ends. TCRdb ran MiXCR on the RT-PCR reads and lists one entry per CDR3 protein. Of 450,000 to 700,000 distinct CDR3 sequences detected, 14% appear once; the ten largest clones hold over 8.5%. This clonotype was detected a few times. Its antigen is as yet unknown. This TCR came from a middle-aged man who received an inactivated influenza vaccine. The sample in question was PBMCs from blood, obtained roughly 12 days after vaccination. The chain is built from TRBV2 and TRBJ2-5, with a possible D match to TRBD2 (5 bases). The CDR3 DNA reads TGTGCCAGCAGTGAAGAACAGAATCTAAGAGGGGAGACCCAGTACTTC. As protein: CASSEEQNLRGETQYF.